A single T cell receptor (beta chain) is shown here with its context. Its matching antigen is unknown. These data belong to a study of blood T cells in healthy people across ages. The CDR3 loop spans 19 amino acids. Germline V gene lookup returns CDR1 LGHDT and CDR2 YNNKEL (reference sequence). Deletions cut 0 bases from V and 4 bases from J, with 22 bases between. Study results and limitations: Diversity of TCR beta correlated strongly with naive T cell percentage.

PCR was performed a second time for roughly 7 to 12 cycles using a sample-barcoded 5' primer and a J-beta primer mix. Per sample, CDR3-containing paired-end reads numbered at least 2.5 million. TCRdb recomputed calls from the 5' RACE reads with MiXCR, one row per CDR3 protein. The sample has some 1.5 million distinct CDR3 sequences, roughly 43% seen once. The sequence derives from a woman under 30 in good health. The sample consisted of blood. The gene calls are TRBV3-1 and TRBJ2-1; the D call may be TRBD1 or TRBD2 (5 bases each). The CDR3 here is CASSQDGAGSGIRYNEQFF. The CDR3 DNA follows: TGTGCCAGCAGCCAAGATGGGGCAGGGAGCGGTATCCGGTACAATGAGCAGTTCTTC.